The TCR beta chain under discussion was sequenced for a study of cytomegalovirus exposure and HLA in healthy donors. As for this clone: The antigen remains undetermined.

The PCR made use of 60 Vbeta and 13 Jbeta primers. This table comes from immunoSEQ multiplex PCR, and its TCRdb copy is limited to in-frame clones, with some not included. The sample records approximately 130,000 clones, under 90% being singletons. CDR3 size: 14 residues. J lost 1 base, V lost 6 bases, and 3 bases had no gene match. The germline V gene has CDR1 SNHLY and CDR2 FYNNEI. Study outcomes and limitations: The authors listed roughly 150 TCR beta chains as cytomegalovirus-associated.

Input material: PBMCs. The chain couples TRBV2 to TRBJ2-7, with 10 bases aligning to TRBD1. The clonotype originates from a woman in her thirties or forties in good health and CMV-seronegative. CDR3 residues: CASRPGQGSYEQYF. The CDR3 DNA reads TGTGCCAGCAGACCGGGACAGGGGTCCTACGAGCAGTACTTC. Combining the CDR3 with reference TRBV2 and TRBJ2-7 gives the whole variable domain EPEVTQTPSHQVTQMGQEVILRCVPISNHLYFYWYRQILGQKVEFLVSFYNNEISEKSEIFDDQFSVERPDGSNFTLKIRSTKLEDSAMYFCASRPGQGSYEQYFGPGTRLTVT.